This is a list of T cell receptor beta chains from one sample in a study of shared clonotypes between healthy human individuals. Sequencing used immunoSEQ multiplex PCR; TCRdb keeps in-frame clones, though not all of them. The sample shows more than 2,000,000 clones, over 90% of them seen only once. The sequenced sample was naive CD4+ T cells from PBMCs. These receptor sequences come from a young man in good health. Some clones in this sample may be carry-over from other donors' samples. Both conserved end residues are trimmed from each CDR3. Fields, in order: J gene, V gene, CDR3 protein.

j_gene: TRBJ2-5; v_gene: TRBV2; CDR3aa: ASTAGTGTQY
j_gene: TRBJ2-7; v_gene: TRBV4-1; CDR3aa: ASSQSPNTQPTYEQY
j_gene: TRBJ1-5; v_gene: TRBV28; CDR3aa: ASSPPGWAQPQH
j_gene: TRBJ1-4; v_gene: TRBV6-1; CDR3aa: ATTQEDRSNEKLF
j_gene: TRBJ1-2; v_gene: TRBV7-9; CDR3aa: ASSVQGGGYT
j_gene: TRBJ2-3; v_gene: TRBV5-4; CDR3aa: ASSAQRQADTQY
j_gene: TRBJ2-7; v_gene: TRBV18; CDR3aa: ASSPRGRTYEQY
j_gene: TRBJ2-5; v_gene: TRBV14; CDR3aa: ASSQRQFWDGGPETQY
j_gene: TRBJ2-1; v_gene: TRBV19; CDR3aa: ASTIGYNEQF
j_gene: TRBJ1-4; v_gene: TRBV14; CDR3aa: ASSQWDSIHREKLF
j_gene: TRBJ2-3; v_gene: TRBV5-4; CDR3aa: ASSLGPATYTQY
j_gene: TRBJ1-1; v_gene: TRBV4-1; CDR3aa: ASSSRQGRGSNTEAF
j_gene: TRBJ2-5; v_gene: TRBV5-1; CDR3aa: ASSLDRAGDGETQY
j_gene: TRBJ1-1; v_gene: TRBV5-1; CDR3aa: ASSLEGGRSEAF
j_gene: TRBJ2-1; v_gene: TRBV6-5; CDR3aa: ASSRGSAVDEQF
j_gene: TRBJ2-5; v_gene: TRBV5-1; CDR3aa: ASSLRRMETQY
j_gene: TRBJ2-3; v_gene: TRBV29-1; CDR3aa: SGSEKSSTDTQY
j_gene: TRBJ2-2; v_gene: TRBV27; CDR3aa: ASSLSRPQGVLF
j_gene: TRBJ1-5; v_gene: TRBV28; CDR3aa: ASIAPGARVHQPQH
j_gene: TRBJ2-2; v_gene: TRBV6-4; CDR3aa: ASSEQPAPGSGELF